Following are 22 T cell receptor beta chains from one sample sequenced in a study of cytomegalovirus exposure and HLA in healthy donors. The PCR ran on 60 Vbeta and 13 Jbeta primers. Method: immunoSEQ multiplex PCR; TCRdb's copy keeps in-frame clones and lacks some. Of some 150,000 clones in the sample, around four fifths were seen once. Sequencing input: PBMCs. These receptors were collected from a male donor in good health and CMV-seronegative.

The chain couples TRBV4-1 to TRBJ1-3, with 10 bases aligning to TRBD1. The CDR3 extends over 16 amino acids. Unmatched junction bases numbered 6, after V lost 3 bases and J lost 4 bases. Germline V CDR1 and CDR2: MGHRA, YSYEKL. CDR3 in amino acids: CASSQAGTGAGNTIYF. The CDR3 DNA sequence: TGCGCCAGCAGCCAGGCAGGGACAGGGGCCGGAAACACCATATATTTT.

The V call is TRBV29-1, the J call TRBJ2-3; 9 bases fit TRBD2. This CDR3 is built from 17 residues. V dropped 0 bases and J dropped 6; count of bases not matched to a gene: 13. Looked up from germline, CDR1 is SQVTM and CDR2 is ANQGSEA. The CDR3 DNA follows: TGCAGCGTTGAAGAAGGCCCTATCGGCGGGGGGGTCGATACGCAGTATTTT. Translation gives CSVEEGPIGGGVDTQYF.

The V and J genes are TRBV28 and TRBJ1-5; 7 bases match TRBD1. Trimming at V came to 3 bases and at J to 7 bases, leaving 9 bases not matched to a gene. Looked up from germline, CDR1 is MDHEN and CDR2 is SYDVKM. The CDR3 covers 15 residues. The CDR3 sequence: CASSFRDRERQPQHF. The DNA for the CDR3 is TGTGCCAGCAGTTTCCGGGACAGAGAGCGGCAGCCCCAGCATTTT.

The rearrangement uses TRBV5-1 and TRBJ2-1; 11 bases are shared with TRBD2. Losses at the gene ends were 2 bases for V and 6 bases for J; bases not matched to a gene: 16. CDR1 and CDR2 from the germline V gene are SGHRS and YFSETQ. CDR3 length: 19 amino acids. The CDR3 is CASSFPHSGRARGGNEQFF. The CDR3 nucleotides read TGCGCCAGCAGCTTTCCCCATAGCGGGAGGGCGCGTGGAGGCAATGAGCAGTTCTTC.

The rearrangement links TRBV6-6 to TRBJ2-3, with no clear D. CDR1 is MNHNY and CDR2 is SVGAGI in the germline V gene (reference sequence). CDR3 length: 12 residues. Trimming pared 2 bases from V and 2 bases from J, leaving 2 bases between. CDR3 DNA: TGTGCCAGCAGTTACCTCACAGATACGCAGTATTTT. Encoded protein: CASSYLTDTQYF.

This sequence joins TRBV14 and TRBJ2-3; D unresolved. This CDR3 region has 13 residues. V was trimmed by 2 bases and J by 1 base, leaving 4 bases between them. CDR1 is SGHDN, CDR2 FVKESK, per germline. The CDR3 here is CASSQLRTDTQYF. The CDR3 bases are TGTGCCAGCAGCCAACTCCGCACAGATACGCAGTATTTT. Full variable domain (outside the CDR3, taken from reference TRBV14 and TRBJ2-3): EAGVTQFPSHSVIEKGQTVTLRCDPISGHDNLYWYRRVMGKEIKFLLHFVKESKQDESGMPNNRFLAERTGGTYSTLKVQPAELEDSGVYFCASSQLRTDTQYFGPGTRLTVL.

This chain uses TRBV9 with TRBJ2-3; possible D gene TRBD2, 6 bases. In germline, CDR1 is SGDLS, CDR2 YYNGEE. V lost 7 bases to trimming and J lost 4 bases, with 16 bases between them. The CDR3 length is 14 residues. CDR3 coding DNA: TGTGCCAGCGGCAACGGGGGTTGGCCAGATACGCAGTATTTT. This encodes CASGNGGWPDTQYF.

V usage is TRBV19 and J usage is TRBJ1-2, with 7 bases lining up with TRBD1. This CDR3 has 14 amino acids. Germline CDR1 is LNHDA and CDR2 is SQIVND (reference sequence). The V gene end was trimmed by 5 bases and the J gene end by 4 bases; junction bases not matched to a gene: 7. This chain's CDR3 is CASSGPGQVYGYTF. The CDR3 DNA reads as TGTGCCAGTAGTGGGCCCGGACAGGTCTATGGCTACACCTTC.

The table lists this clone with a few counts. The chain couples TRBV7-9 to TRBJ1-1; D possibly corresponds to TRBD1 (5 bases). CDR3 length: 14 residues. Germline V CDR1 and CDR2: SEHNR, FQNEAQ (reference sequence). Trimming shortened V by 3 bases and J by 0 bases, and 8 bases separated the two germline ends. The DNA for the CDR3 is TGTGCCAGCAGCTTCGACAGCATGAACACTGAAGCTTTCTTT. This gives the protein CASSFDSMNTEAFF.

The genes are TRBV5-4 and TRBJ1-2; D not certain. In germline, CDR1 is SGHNT, CDR2 YYREEE (reference sequence). The germline V and J ends were trimmed by 3 bases and 7 bases, with 7 bases remaining between them. This CDR3 spans 11 amino acids. The CDR3 nucleotides are TGTGCCAGCAGCTCCGAGAGTGGCTACACCTTC. It yields the protein CASSSESGYTF.

The count of this clone is one. The J gene is TRBJ1-6, the V gene TRBV5-6, with a possible D match to TRBD1 (5 bases). The V gene's germline CDR1 is SGHDT and CDR2 YYEEEE. V gave up 0 bases and J gave up 9 bases, with 10 bases separating them. The CDR3 has 14 residues. The DNA for the CDR3 is TGTGCCAGCAGCTTGGGACCGGGGGGTTCACCCCTCCACTTT. This translates into CASSLGPGGSPLHF.

The V call is TRBV7-2, the J call TRBJ2-6; 7 bases map to TRBD2. The trim removed 3 bases at V and 0 bases at J, leaving 8 bases unmatched. CDR1 and CDR2 (germline): SGHTA, FQGNSA. This CDR3 is 18 amino acids long. The CDR3: CASSFTGGRSSGANVLTF. Here the CDR3 DNA reads TGTGCCAGCAGCTTTACGGGAGGCCGCTCCTCTGGGGCCAACGTCCTGACTTTC. The full variable domain, with the rest looked up from reference TRBV7-2 and TRBJ2-6, is GAGVSQSPSNKVTEKGKDVELRCDPISGHTALYWYRQSLGQGLEFLIYFQGNSAPDKSGLPSDRFSAERTGGSVSTLTIQRTQQEDSAVYLCASSFTGGRSSGANVLTFGAGSRLTVL.

As DNA, the CDR3 is TGTGCCAGCAGCTTCGGGGGTCGGCCCTACGAGCAGTACTTC. Protein product: CASSFGGRPYEQYF. The V call is TRBV5-4, the J call TRBJ2-7; D perhaps matches TRBD2 (6 bases). Trimming cost V 2 bases and J 2 bases, with 11 bases left between them. CDR1 SGHNT and CDR2 YYREEE come from the germline V gene (reference sequence). There are 14 residues in the CDR3.

V usage is TRBV28 and J usage is TRBJ1-2, with D hard to call. Germline-derived CDR1 and CDR2 are MDHEN and SYDVKM. The CDR3 has 14 residues. V was pared by 3 bases and J by 8 bases, with 16 bases between. CDR3 coding DNA: TGTGCCAGCAGTTTCCCTGTGGGAGAGAAAGGCTACACCTTC. It codes for CASSFPVGEKGYTF.

The J gene is TRBJ2-7, the V gene TRBV2; TRBD1 is a possible D gene (6 bases). This CDR3 spans 15 amino acids. V gave up 3 bases and J gave up 0 bases, with 12 bases separating them. Germline V CDR1 and CDR2: SNHLY, FYNNEI. Written as DNA, the CDR3 is TGTGCCAGCAGTGAGTCTCAGGGGACCTCCTACGAGCAGTACTTC. Encoded protein: CASSESQGTSYEQYF.

The chain carries TRBV11-1 and TRBJ2-1; a weak D match, TRBD1 (6 bases). CDR3 size: 12 residues. CDR1 is SGHAT, CDR2 FQDESV, per germline (reference sequence). Trimming stripped 5 bases from V and 10 bases from J, with 12 bases between. CDR3 sequence reads: CASSIFQGEQFF. The DNA of the CDR3 is TGTGCCAGCAGCATCTTCCAGGGGGAGCAGTTCTTC.

CDR3 amino acids: CASSEVYEAFF. Here the CDR3 DNA reads TGTGCCAGCAGTGAAGTCTATGAAGCTTTCTTT. V gene TRBV6-1 combines with J gene TRBJ1-1; D is uncertain. V lost 1 base to trimming and J lost 7 bases, with 4 bases between them. Germline V gene sequence: CDR1 MNHNS, CDR2 SASEGT. This CDR3 comprises 11 residues.

V gene TRBV4-1 combines with J gene TRBJ2-1, with 8 bases matching TRBD2. V dropped 0 bases and J dropped 4; count of bases not matched to a gene: 5. This CDR3 is 16 amino acids long. In germline, CDR1 is MGHRA, CDR2 YSYEKL. In nucleotides, the CDR3 is TGCGCCAGCAGCCAAGAGGGTAGCGGGATATACAATGAGCAGTTCTTC. Translation: CASSQEGSGIYNEQFF.

The chain has TRBV7-3 and TRBJ2-1, with 10 nucleotides matching TRBD2. The CDR3 is made up of 17 amino acids. Trimming cost V 4 bases and J 8 bases; bases outside gene matches: 14. The germline V gene encodes CDR1 SGHTA and CDR2 FQGTGA. The CDR3 here is CASSYQAGGPISDEQFF. CDR3 in DNA: TGTGCCAGCAGCTACCAAGCGGGAGGGCCAATATCCGATGAGCAGTTCTTC.

This clone was detected only a few times. The genes are TRBV28 and TRBJ2-5; TRBD2 matches 9 bases. The CDR3 is made up of 14 amino acids. Germline CDR1 and CDR2: MDHEN and SYDVKM. V trimming: 6 bases; J trimming: 4 bases; junction bases outside the gene matches: 6. CDR3 residues: CASRMGLAVETQYF. CDR3 DNA: TGTGCCAGCAGGATGGGACTAGCCGTAGAGACCCAGTACTTC.

V usage is TRBV5-4 and J usage is TRBJ2-7; 8 positions match TRBD2. CDR1 is SGHNT, CDR2 YYREEE, per germline (reference sequence). The V segment lost 1 base and the J segment 1 base; nucleotides outside the gene matches: 1. This CDR3 region has 14 residues. CDR3 residues: CASSLSGGSYEQYF. The CDR3 DNA sequence: TGTGCCAGCAGCTTGTCGGGAGGGTCCTACGAGCAGTACTTC. The whole variable domain, filled in from reference TRBV5-4 and TRBJ2-7, reads ETGVTQSPTHLIKTRGQQVTLRCSSQSGHNTVSWYQQALGQGPQFIFQYYREEENGRGNFPPRFSGLQFPNYSSELNVNALELDDSALYLCASSLSGGSYEQYFGPGTRLTVT.

The chain is built from TRBV5-4 and TRBJ2-1; 7 nucleotides line up with TRBD1. Germline V gene lookup returns CDR1 SGHNT and CDR2 YYREEE (reference sequence). The length of the CDR3 is 13 residues. V dropped 0 bases and J dropped 8; count of bases not matched to a gene: 2. As DNA, the CDR3 is TGTGCCAGCAGCTTGGTAACAGGGGATGAGCAGTTCTTC. Residues: CASSLVTGDEQFF.